This entry describes one TCR beta chain. V lost 0 bases and J 3 bases, leaving 11 bases between the germline ends. This CDR3 is built from 15 residues. CDR1 and CDR2 from the germline V gene are SGHVS and FQNEAQ. The data are from a study of CD8 T cells in Susac syndrome. An input of about 0.45 to 1 ug of RNA was subjected to reverse transcription using random hexamers. The amplification used immunoSEQ multiplex PCR on TCR beta CDR3; it spanned 54 Vbeta and 13 Jbeta. MiXCR, run by TCRdb on the immunoSEQ multiplex PCR reads, gives a single entry per CDR3 protein. The table has some 48,000 distinct CDR3 sequences, approximately 92% seen once.

The chain links TRBV7-8 to TRBJ1-2; the D gene is possibly TRBD1 (6 bases). The specimen sequenced was CD8+ T cells from PBMCs. The TCR originated in a human donor in good health. The CDR3 reads CASSLASGDYYGYTF. CDR3 nucleotides: TGTGCCAGCAGCTTAGCTTCAGGGGACTACTATGGCTACACCTTC.